This entry describes one TCR beta chain. Its antigen is still unknown. The time point: week 23, last vaccination. The content of each vaccine dose was 300 ug of mutant IDH1 20-mer peptide, and topical imiquimod accompanied it. In every donor, the tumor was a new WHO grade 3 or 4 IDH1-mutant, ATRX-lost astrocytoma. This sample stems from a study of a mutant IDH1 vaccine in newly diagnosed glioma. Across the whole study: Beginning 4-6 weeks after radiotherapy alone, or with temozolomide cycles, vaccination took place. Every participant had undergone radiotherapy, temozolomide, or both before, and most underwent both.

The protocol was immunoSEQ multiplex PCR, while the TCRdb copy is restricted to in-frame clones and leaves out a portion. The top ten hold about 5% of the sample, which has under 45,000 clones, under 80% seen once. The germline V and J ends were trimmed by 5 bases and 1 base, with 14 bases remaining between them. Germline V gene lookup returns CDR1 SGHTA and CDR2 FQGNSA. CDR3 length: 15 amino acids. This TCR derives from a man between 50 and 59 years old with glioma. The chain joins TRBV7-2 to TRBJ1-1; D uncertain. The sequenced sample was PBMCs, obtained from a glioma patient whose treatment included an IDH1 peptide vaccine. The CDR3 protein is CASSRARQRNTEAFF. The CDR3 bases are TGTGCCAGCAGCCGAGCTCGTCAGAGGAACACTGAAGCTTTCTTT.